This TCR beta chain was captured in a study of T cell changes during pregnancy in multiple sclerosis (dated by TCRdb to about 2019). Broadly, across the study: In women with multiple sclerosis, the researchers looked at how the T cell repertoire shifted as pregnancy progressed.

Concerning this clone itself: Its antigen has not been determined. It has no much larger one-base neighbor in the sample; base qualities were not kept.

Library method: the immunoSEQ multiplex PCR assay. In its TCRdb copy, this immuneACCESS table keeps in-frame sequences only and misses some clones. Where compared with another copy, unresolved V genes explain less than half of these, and the others have no known cause. The sample table contains about 62,000 clones; only one count was recorded for 89% of them. The ten most abundant clones make up 2% to 3% of the sample. This TCR came from a female donor with multiple sclerosis, enrolled in a pregnancy study. The sample here was peripheral blood, taken in the first trimester of pregnancy.

The encoded CDR3 is CASSFPATGPAFF. The DNA sequence is TGTGCCAGCAGCTTCCCGGCAACAGGGCCAGCTTTCTTT. The chain is encoded by TRBV11-2 joined to TRBJ1-1; a weak D assignment points to TRBD1 (6 bases agree). CDR1 SGHAT and CDR2 FQNNGV were looked up in the germline V gene. The CDR3 spans 13 residues, from the cysteine through the phenylalanine. Only the CDR3 DNA stays, 39 bases, in frame from base 1. V is pared back by 3 bases and J by 10 bases, with 15 bases lying between the germline termini.